This T cell receptor beta chain was documented in a study of shared clonotypes between healthy human individuals. Findings and limits, study-wide: Researchers found naive subsets generally carried larger estimated richness than memory subsets. Generation probability values for non-shared clonotypes were lower than those for clonotypes shared by all four donors.

With respect to this clone: Its antigen is still unknown.

TCRdb keeps only in-frame clones here, not all; method: immunoSEQ multiplex PCR. The sample has some 2,100,000 clones; approximately 94% are singletons. Trimming removed 2 bases from V and 7 bases from J, with 11 bases in between. There are 13 residues in the CDR3. CDR1 is LNHDA, CDR2 SQIVND, per germline (reference sequence). CD8 cells regarded as naive lacked CD45RO, were positively chosen for CCR7, and omitted terminally differentiated effector memory CD45RA+ cells. Donors, without exception, were Caucasian adults residing in Nashville, Tennessee. V and J are TRBV19 and TRBJ1-1; a weak D match, TRBD1 (5 bases). The sequenced sample consisted of naive CD8+ T cells from PBMCs. The sequence came from a man aged 18 to 29 in good health. Some clones in this sample may be carry-over from other donors' samples. As DNA, the CDR3 is TGTGCCAGTAGTATACGGGGGATTTATGAAGCTTTCTTT. Translating gives CASSIRGIYEAFF.